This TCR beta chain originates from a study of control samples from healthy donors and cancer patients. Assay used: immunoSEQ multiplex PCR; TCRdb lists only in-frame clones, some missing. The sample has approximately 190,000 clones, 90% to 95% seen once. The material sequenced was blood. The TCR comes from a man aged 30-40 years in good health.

For the CDR3, the DNA is TGTGCCAGCAGCTCTCGGGAAGATGGGAATGAGCAGTTCTTC. It encodes CASSSREDGNEQFF. This chain connects TRBV7-2 to TRBJ2-1, with D perhaps matching TRBD2 (5 bases). The CDR3 has 14 amino acids. In germline, CDR1 is SGHTA, CDR2 FQGNSA. V dropped 4 bases and J dropped 7 bases, with 14 bases sitting between them.